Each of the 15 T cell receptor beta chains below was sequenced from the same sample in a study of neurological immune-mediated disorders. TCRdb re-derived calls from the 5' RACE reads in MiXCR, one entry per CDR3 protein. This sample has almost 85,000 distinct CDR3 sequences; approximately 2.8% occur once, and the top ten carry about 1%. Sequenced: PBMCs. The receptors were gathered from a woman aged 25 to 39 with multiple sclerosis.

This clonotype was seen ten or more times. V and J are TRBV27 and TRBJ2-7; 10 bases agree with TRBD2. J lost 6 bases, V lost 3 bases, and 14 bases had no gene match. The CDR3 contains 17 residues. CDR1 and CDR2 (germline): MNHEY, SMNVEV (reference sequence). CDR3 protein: CASSFLAGVSPPREQYF. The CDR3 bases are TGTGCCAGCAGTTTTCTAGCGGGAGTCAGCCCACCCCGCGAGCAGTACTTC.

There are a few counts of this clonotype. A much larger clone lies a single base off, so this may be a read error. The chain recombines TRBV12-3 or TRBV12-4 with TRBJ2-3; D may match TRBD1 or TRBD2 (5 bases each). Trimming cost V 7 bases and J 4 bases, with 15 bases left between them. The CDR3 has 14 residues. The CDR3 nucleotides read TGTGCCAGCAATCCCGGGACCCACCCAGATACGCAGTATTTT. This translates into CASNPGTHPDTQYF.

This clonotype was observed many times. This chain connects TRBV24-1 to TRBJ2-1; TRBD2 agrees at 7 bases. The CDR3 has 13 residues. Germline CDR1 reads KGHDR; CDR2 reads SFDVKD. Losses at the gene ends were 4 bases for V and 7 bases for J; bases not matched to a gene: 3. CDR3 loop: CATSDLGRNEQFF. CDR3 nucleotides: TGTGCCACCAGTGACCTCGGGAGGAATGAGCAGTTCTTC.

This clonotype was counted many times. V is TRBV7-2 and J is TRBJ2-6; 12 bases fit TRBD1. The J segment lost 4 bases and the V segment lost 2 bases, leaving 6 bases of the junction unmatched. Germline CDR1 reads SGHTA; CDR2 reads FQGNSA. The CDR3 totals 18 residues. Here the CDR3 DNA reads TGTGCCAGCAGCTTATTGGGACAGGGGGCGTGGGGGGCCAACGTCCTGACTTTC. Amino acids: CASSLLGQGAWGANVLTF. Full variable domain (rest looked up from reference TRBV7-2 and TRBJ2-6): GAGVSQSPSNKVTEKGKDVELRCDPISGHTALYWYRQSLGQGLEFLIYFQGNSAPDKSGLPSDRFSAERTGGSVSTLTIQRTQQEDSAVYLCASSLLGQGAWGANVLTFGAGSRLTVL.

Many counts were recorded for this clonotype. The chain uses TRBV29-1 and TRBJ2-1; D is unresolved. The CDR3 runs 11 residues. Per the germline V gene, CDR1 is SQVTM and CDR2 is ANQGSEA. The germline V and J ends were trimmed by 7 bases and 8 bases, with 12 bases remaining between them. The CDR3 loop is CSAVRFDEQFF. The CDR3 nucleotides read TGCAGCGCCGTAAGGTTCGATGAGCAGTTCTTC.

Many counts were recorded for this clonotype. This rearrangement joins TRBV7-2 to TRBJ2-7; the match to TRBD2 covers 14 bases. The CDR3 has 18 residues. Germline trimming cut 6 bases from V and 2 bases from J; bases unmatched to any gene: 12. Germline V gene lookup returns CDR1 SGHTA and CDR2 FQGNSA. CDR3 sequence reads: CASRGVGTSGSNAYEQYF. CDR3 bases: TGTGCCAGCAGGGGCGTCGGGACTAGCGGGAGTAACGCCTACGAGCAGTACTTC. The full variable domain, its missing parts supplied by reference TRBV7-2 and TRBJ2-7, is GAGVSQSPSNKVTEKGKDVELRCDPISGHTALYWYRQSLGQGLEFLIYFQGNSAPDKSGLPSDRFSAERTGGSVSTLTIQRTQQEDSAVYLCASRGVGTSGSNAYEQYFGPGTRLTVT.

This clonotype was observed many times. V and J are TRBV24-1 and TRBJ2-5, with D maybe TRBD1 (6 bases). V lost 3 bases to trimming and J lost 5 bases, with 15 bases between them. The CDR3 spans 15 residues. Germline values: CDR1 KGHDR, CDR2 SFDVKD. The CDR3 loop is CATSDPQQGGETQYF. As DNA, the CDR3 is TGTGCCACCAGTGATCCACAACAGGGTGGCGAGACCCAGTACTTC.

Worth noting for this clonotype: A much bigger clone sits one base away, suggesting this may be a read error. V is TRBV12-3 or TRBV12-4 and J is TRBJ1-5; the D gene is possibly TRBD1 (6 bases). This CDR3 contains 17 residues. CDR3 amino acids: CASSSGTRSLSNQPQNF. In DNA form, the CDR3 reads TGTGCCAGCAGTTCCGGGACAAGGTCCCTTAGCAATCAGCCCCAGAATTTT.

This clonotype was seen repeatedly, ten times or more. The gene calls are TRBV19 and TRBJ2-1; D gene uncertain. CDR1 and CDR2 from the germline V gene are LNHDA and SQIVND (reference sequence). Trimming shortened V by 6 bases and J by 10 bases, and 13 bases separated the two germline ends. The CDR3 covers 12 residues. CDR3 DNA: TGTGCCAGTAGCCCTAATGGCCTCGAGCAGTTCTTC. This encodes CASSPNGLEQFF.

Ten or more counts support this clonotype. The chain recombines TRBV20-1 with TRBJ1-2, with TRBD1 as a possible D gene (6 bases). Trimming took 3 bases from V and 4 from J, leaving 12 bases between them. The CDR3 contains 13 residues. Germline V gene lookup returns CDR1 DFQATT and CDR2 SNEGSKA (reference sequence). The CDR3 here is CSASRGLRYGYTF. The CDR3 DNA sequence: TGCAGTGCTAGTCGGGGGCTCCGCTATGGCTACACCTTC.

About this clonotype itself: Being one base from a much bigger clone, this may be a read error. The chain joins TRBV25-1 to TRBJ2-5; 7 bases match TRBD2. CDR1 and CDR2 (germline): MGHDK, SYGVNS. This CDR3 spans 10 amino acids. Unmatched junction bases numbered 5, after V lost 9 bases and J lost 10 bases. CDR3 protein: CARGGVNQYF. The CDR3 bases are TGTGCCAGGGGGGGGGTGAACCAGTACTTC.

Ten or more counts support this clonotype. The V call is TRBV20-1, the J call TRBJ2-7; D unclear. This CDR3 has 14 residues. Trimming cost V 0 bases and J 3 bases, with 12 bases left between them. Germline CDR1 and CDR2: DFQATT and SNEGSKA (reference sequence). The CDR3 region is CSARDLTEDYEQYF. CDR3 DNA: TGCAGTGCTAGAGATTTGACGGAAGACTACGAGCAGTACTTC.

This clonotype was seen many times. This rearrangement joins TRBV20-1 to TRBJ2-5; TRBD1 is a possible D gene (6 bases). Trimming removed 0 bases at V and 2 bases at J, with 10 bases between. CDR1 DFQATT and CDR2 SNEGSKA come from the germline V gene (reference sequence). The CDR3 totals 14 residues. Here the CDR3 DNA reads TGCAGTGCTAGAGATACCAGGGGACAAGAGACCCAGTACTTC. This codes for CSARDTRGQETQYF.

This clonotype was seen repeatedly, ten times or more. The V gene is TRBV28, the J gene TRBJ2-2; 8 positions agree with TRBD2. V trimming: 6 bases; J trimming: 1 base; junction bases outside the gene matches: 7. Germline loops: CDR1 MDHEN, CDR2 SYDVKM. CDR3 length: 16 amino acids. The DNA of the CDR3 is TGTGCCAGCAGCTCCACTAGCGGAGGGAACACCGGGGAGCTGTTTTTT. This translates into CASSSTSGGNTGELFF.

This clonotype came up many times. DNA of the CDR3: TGCAGTGCTACTAGCCCAGCCTACGAGCAGTACTTC. It yields the protein CSATSPAYEQYF. This chain uses TRBV20-1 with TRBJ2-7, with a tentative D call TRBD2 (5 bases). V was trimmed by 4 bases and J by 2 bases, leaving 9 bases between them. Germline-derived CDR1 and CDR2 are DFQATT and SNEGSKA (reference sequence). This CDR3 is 12 amino acids long.